Below are 15 T cell receptor beta chains sequenced from a single sample in a study of blood T cell repertoires in COVID-19. TCRdb's copy holds only in-frame clones and misses some; the assay was immunoSEQ multiplex PCR. The sample shows 100,000 or so clones, roughly 80% of them seen only once. The sequenced material came from peripheral blood. These receptors originate from an elderly man with acute or convalescent COVID-19.

This chain uses TRBV7-9 with TRBJ2-3; 7 positions agree with TRBD2. Trimming took 5 bases from V and 0 from J; bases not matched to a gene: 5. There are 15 residues in the CDR3. Per the germline V gene, CDR1 is SEHNR and CDR2 is FQNEAQ (reference sequence). The CDR3, as DNA: TGTGCCAGCAGCCCGCTGGGGGGGAGCACAGATACGCAGTATTTT. Translation: CASSPLGGSTDTQYF.

This clone is a singleton in its sample. The V gene is TRBV6-2 or TRBV6-3, the J gene TRBJ1-6; 11 bases fit TRBD1. V was pared by 6 bases and J by 9 bases, with 7 bases of the junction left unmatched. The CDR3 sequence is 15 residues long. In germline, CDR1 is MNHEY, CDR2 SVGEGT. This CDR3 is CASSLGQGAGSPLHF. The DNA for the CDR3 is TGTGCCAGCAGCCTTGGACAGGGGGCTGGTTCACCCCTCCACTTT.

This sequence joins TRBV6-1 and TRBJ1-1; D perhaps matches TRBD1 (5 bases). CDR1 MNHNS and CDR2 SASEGT come from the germline V gene. V was shortened by 5 bases and J by 5 bases, with 18 bases between the two germline ends. The CDR3 length is 15 residues. This CDR3 is CASSPPYGAQTEAFF. CDR3 coding DNA: TGTGCCAGCAGTCCCCCATATGGGGCACAAACTGAAGCTTTCTTT.

This clone is a singleton in its sample. The chain recombines TRBV10-1 with TRBJ2-7, with D possibly being TRBD2 (6 bases). CDR3 length: 15 residues. V gave up 2 bases and J gave up 3 bases, with 14 bases separating them. Germline V gene lookup returns CDR1 WNHNN and CDR2 SYGVQD (reference sequence). The CDR3 loop reads CASSEGGPGGYEQYF. Written as DNA, the CDR3 is TGCGCCAGCAGTGAGGGGGGTCCCGGGGGCTACGAGCAGTACTTC.

The CDR3 here is CASSLRGNYGYTF. As DNA, the CDR3 is TGTGCCAGCAGCCTCAGGGGGAACTATGGCTACACCTTC. The chain carries TRBV6-6 and TRBJ1-2; 7 nucleotides line up with TRBD1. Germline CDR1 and CDR2: MNHNY and SVGAGI (reference sequence). The CDR3 has 13 amino acids. V shed 6 bases, J shed 2 bases, and the junction held 3 bases outside the gene matches.

The J gene is TRBJ2-5, the V gene TRBV20-1; D is uncertain. V was pared by 5 bases and J by 1 base, with 5 bases between. This CDR3 has 11 amino acids. Germline assignment: CDR1 DFQATT and CDR2 SNEGSKA (reference sequence). CDR3 sequence reads: CSAFSQETQYF. The DNA of the CDR3 is TGCAGTGCTTTCTCCCAAGAGACCCAGTACTTC.

CDR3 sequence: CASSFGQGEQFF. CDR3 coding DNA: TGTGCCAGCAGTTTTGGACAGGGTGAGCAGTTCTTC. This chain links TRBV12-3 or TRBV12-4 with TRBJ2-1; 8 nucleotides agree with TRBD1. J was trimmed by 9 bases and V by 3 bases; bases with no gene match: 1. The CDR3 consists of 12 residues.

The chain couples TRBV28 to TRBJ2-7; possibly TRBD2 for D (6 bases). CDR3 length equals 15 residues. Trimming took off 3 bases at V and 5 bases at J, with 17 bases between the two ends. Germline values: CDR1 MDHEN, CDR2 SYDVKM. This chain's CDR3 is CASSFGGQGVDEQYF. The CDR3 nucleotides are TGTGCCAGCAGTTTTGGAGGGCAGGGAGTAGACGAGCAGTACTTC. The variable domain in full, with the rest retrieved from reference TRBV28 and TRBJ2-7, is DVKVTQSSRYLVKRTGEKVFLECVQDMDHENMFWYRQDPGLGLRLIYFSYDVKMKEKGDIPEGYSVSREKKERFSLILESASTNQTSMYLCASSFGGQGVDEQYFGPGTRLTVT.

This chain joins TRBV19 and TRBJ2-7; possibly TRBD2 for D (6 bases). The CDR3 has 15 residues. Germline V gene sequence: CDR1 LNHDA, CDR2 SQIVND (reference sequence). V was clipped by 3 bases and J by 2 bases, with 14 bases between them. CDR3 amino acids: CASSIQGGPTYEQYF. CDR3 nucleotides: TGTGCCAGTAGTATTCAGGGAGGACCGACCTACGAGCAGTACTTC. Combining the CDR3 with reference TRBV19 and TRBJ2-7 gives the whole variable domain DGGITQSPKYLFRKEGQNVTLSCEQNLNHDAMYWYRQDPGQGLRLIYYSQIVNDFQKGDIAEGYSVSREKKESFPLTVTSAQKNPTAFYLCASSIQGGPTYEQYFGPGTRLTVT.

This clone was seen a few times. V usage is TRBV19 and J usage is TRBJ1-3; 7 nucleotides line up with TRBD1. The length of the CDR3 is 14 residues. Germline trimming cut 7 bases from V and 0 bases from J; bases unmatched to any gene: 3. Germline assignment: CDR1 LNHDA and CDR2 SQIVND (reference sequence). This chain's CDR3 is CASIRDSSGNTIYF. Here the CDR3 DNA reads TGTGCCAGTATTCGGGACAGCTCTGGAAACACCATATATTTT.

The rearrangement joins TRBV5-1 to TRBJ1-5; 7 bases agree with TRBD1. This CDR3 comprises 15 residues. The germline V gene encodes CDR1 SGHRS and CDR2 YFSETQ. Trimming removed 4 bases from V and 5 bases from J; junction bases left unmatched: 9. The CDR3 reads CASSPLPQGDQPQHF. The CDR3, as DNA: TGCGCCAGCAGCCCCCTCCCGCAGGGGGATCAGCCCCAGCATTTT.

This rearrangement joins TRBV27 to TRBJ1-5; no clear D. Germline-derived CDR1 and CDR2 are MNHEY and SMNVEV (reference sequence). The V end was cut by 4 bases, the J end by 0 bases, with 7 bases between. The CDR3 is 14 residues long. CDR3 DNA sequence: TGTGCCAGCAGTTCACAATATAGCAATCAGCCCCAGCATTTT. This encodes CASSSQYSNQPQHF.

This chain connects TRBV11-2 to TRBJ1-1; D is uncertain. This CDR3 spans 14 amino acids. Trimming stripped 0 bases from V and 0 bases from J, with 5 bases between. Germline CDR1 and CDR2: SGHAT and FQNNGV. For the CDR3, the DNA is TGTGCCAGCAGCTTAGATACAGTGAACACTGAAGCTTTCTTT. Translated: CASSLDTVNTEAFF.

V gene TRBV6-5 combines with J gene TRBJ1-3, with a weak D call TRBD1 (5 bases). V dropped 6 bases and J dropped 3 bases, with 15 bases sitting between them. Germline values: CDR1 MNHEY, CDR2 SVGAGI. The CDR3 runs to 15 residues. CDR3 region: CASRFSSGFGNTIYF. The CDR3 nucleotides are TGTGCCAGCAGGTTTTCTTCAGGGTTTGGAAACACCATATATTTT.

This chain uses TRBV7-2 with TRBJ2-7; D might be TRBD2 (6 bases). The V gene lost 5 bases and the J gene lost 2 bases, with 10 bases spanning the gap. The CDR3 is 13 amino acids. Germline assignment: CDR1 SGHTA and CDR2 FQGNSA. The CDR3 sequence is CASSQSGPYEQYF. The CDR3 DNA sequence: TGTGCCAGCAGCCAGAGCGGGCCCTACGAGCAGTACTTC.